This T cell receptor beta chain was identified in a study of cytotoxic CD8 clonotypes in ibrutinib-treated CLL. Overall study: In all, about 11 patients were relapsed/refractory, about 15 were treatment-naive and roughly 18 were IGHV unmutated.

Remarks on this clone: Its antigen is not known.

Germline-derived CDR1 and CDR2 are SGHDT and YYEEEE. The V and J ends lost 1 base and 2 bases respectively, with 18 bases between them. The CDR3 length is 17 residues. The study, taken as a whole, reports: Patients had baseline clonality above age-matched healthy donors, and this clonality moved with circulating CD8+ T-cell counts. Having risen at ibrutinib response, clonality had fallen back toward baseline by progression.

Profiled with immunoSEQ multiplex PCR; TCRdb holds only in-frame clones, not every one. The top ten hold more than 20% of the sample, which has about 60,000 clones, about 54% seen once. This sequence originates from a human donor with chronic lymphocytic leukemia. The sample here was PBMCs, taken at disease progression, from a patient treated with ibrutinib. The chain has TRBV5-6 and TRBJ1-2; D unclear. CDR3 in amino acids: CASSLQGLLRRNYGYTF. For the CDR3, the DNA is TGTGCCAGCAGCTTGCAAGGTTTACTCAGGAGAAACTATGGCTACACCTTC.